What follows are 30 T cell receptor beta chains derived from one specimen sequenced in a study of blood T cell repertoires in COVID-19. Libraries were prepared by immunoSEQ multiplex PCR; TCRdb keeps only in-frame clonotypes and omits some of them. This sample yields 240,000 or so clones, of which approximately 85% are seen a single time; roughly 12% belongs to the top ten. Sequencing used peripheral blood. The receptors stem from an elderly man with acute or convalescent COVID-19.

The chain is built from TRBV5-1 and TRBJ2-1; TRBD1 aligns across 9 bases. The CDR3 consists of 14 residues. After removal of 3 bases from V and 8 bases from J, the junction contained 6 bases not matched to a gene. Germline values: CDR1 SGHRS, CDR2 YFSETQ. The CDR3 spells CASSSRTGDDEQFF. CDR3 sequence (DNA): TGCGCCAGCAGCTCTCGGACAGGGGACGATGAGCAGTTCTTC. The whole variable domain, filled in from reference TRBV5-1 and TRBJ2-1, reads KAGVTQTPRYLIKTRGQQVTLSCSPISGHRSVSWYQQTPGQGLQFLFEYFSETQRNKGNFPGRFSGRQFSNSRSEMNVSTLELGDSALYLCASSSRTGDDEQFFGPGTRLTVL.

The V and J genes are TRBV3-1 (or the pseudogene TRBV3-2) and TRBJ1-2; 9 bases line up with TRBD1. Losses at the gene ends were 1 base for V and 5 bases for J; bases not matched to a gene: 5. The CDR3 sequence is 15 residues long. Germline V gene sequence: CDR1 LGHDT, CDR2 YNNKEL (reference sequence). CDR3 amino acids: CASSQAGQGPYGYTF. The CDR3 region has the DNA TGTGCCAGCAGCCAAGCGGGACAGGGCCCTTATGGCTACACCTTC.

The genes are TRBV6-2 or TRBV6-3 and TRBJ2-7; D is uncertain. Germline V gene lookup returns CDR1 MNHEY and CDR2 SVGEGT. This CDR3 is 13 amino acids long. Trimming pared 2 bases from V and 1 base from J, leaving 6 bases between. In nucleotides, the CDR3 is TGTGCCAGCAGTTACCGGGTATCCTACGAGCAGTACTTC. Translating gives CASSYRVSYEQYF.

This rearrangement joins TRBV2 to TRBJ2-3; maybe TRBD2 (5 bases). V shed 4 bases and J shed 1 base, with 9 bases lying between them. Germline V CDR1 and CDR2: SNHLY, FYNNEI. The length of the CDR3 is 14 residues. In DNA, the CDR3 is TGTGCCAGCAGTGCGGGGTTAGGCACAGATACGCAGTATTTT. Protein sequence: CASSAGLGTDTQYF.

This chain links TRBV27 with TRBJ2-7, with D possibly being TRBD1 (6 bases). Germline V gene lookup returns CDR1 MNHEY and CDR2 SMNVEV (reference sequence). V was clipped by 4 bases and J by 9 bases, with 16 bases between them. The length of the CDR3 is 13 residues. CDR3 in amino acids: CASSSDPGARQYF. CDR3 nucleotide sequence: TGTGCCAGCAGTTCAGACCCAGGGGCGAGGCAGTACTTC.

The chain couples TRBV6-5 to TRBJ2-1; 7 bases map to TRBD2. The CDR3 runs to 13 residues. V lost 7 bases to trimming and J lost 4 bases; unmatched junction nucleotides: 4. The germline V gene encodes CDR1 MNHEY and CDR2 SVGAGI. CDR3 DNA sequence: TGTGCCAGCATGGCGGGGGTTTACAATGAGCAGTTCTTC. Translation: CASMAGVYNEQFF.

About this clone: A junction end diverges from the germline sequence, so it may reflect a read error. The chain carries TRBV7-8 and TRBJ2-7; 7 bases agree with TRBD1. Germline CDR1 is SGHVS and CDR2 is FQNEAQ. The CDR3 has 16 amino acids. The CDR3 nucleotides are TGTGCCAGCACCTTAGGGGGACAGCTCCTTAGGTACGAGCAGTACTTC. This sequence encodes CASTLGGQLLRYEQYF.

J is TRBJ2-7 and V is TRBV27, with 11 nucleotides matching TRBD2. CDR1 and CDR2 (germline): MNHEY, SMNVEV (reference sequence). J lost 5 bases, V lost 3 bases, and 3 bases had no gene match. The CDR3 loop spans 14 amino acids. DNA for the CDR3: TGTGCCAGCAGTTTTGTTAGCGGGAGGGACGAGCAGTACTTC. Amino acids: CASSFVSGRDEQYF.

The CDR3 sequence: CASSLDGLTGQPQHF. The CDR3 coding sequence is TGCGCCAGCAGCCTTGACGGGTTGACCGGGCAGCCCCAGCATTTT. The rearrangement joins TRBV5-1 to TRBJ1-5; D not resolved. The CDR3 runs 15 residues. From germline, CDR1 is SGHRS and CDR2 YFSETQ. V was trimmed by 4 bases and J by 7 bases, leaving 18 bases between them. Using reference TRBV5-1 and TRBJ1-5 for the parts outside the CDR3, the full variable domain is KAGVTQTPRYLIKTRGQQVTLSCSPISGHRSVSWYQQTPGQGLQFLFEYFSETQRNKGNFPGRFSGRQFSNSRSEMNVSTLELGDSALYLCASSLDGLTGQPQHFGDGTRLSIL.

The chain employs TRBV4-2 and TRBJ1-3; 9 nucleotides match TRBD1. This CDR3 region has 16 residues. The ends lost 0 bases at V and 4 bases at J; junction bases unmatched: 4. Germline CDR1 LGHNA, CDR2 YNFKEQ. CDR3: CASSQEGQGAGNTIYF. DNA of the CDR3: TGTGCCAGCAGCCAAGAGGGACAGGGAGCCGGAAACACCATATATTTT.

The chain recombines TRBV10-3 with TRBJ2-3; 8 bases fit TRBD2. The CDR3 is 16 residues long. V was pared by 0 bases and J by 0 bases, with 2 bases of the junction left unmatched. Germline CDR1 ENHRY, CDR2 SYGVKD. CDR3 protein: CAISESSSGSTDTQYF. DNA for the CDR3: TGTGCCATCAGTGAGTCTTCTAGCGGGAGCACAGATACGCAGTATTTT.

V gene TRBV24-1 combines with J gene TRBJ2-3, with a possible D match to TRBD1 (6 bases). The CDR3 length is 16 residues. Germline lookup yields CDR1 KGHDR and CDR2 SFDVKD. Trimming removed 4 bases from V and 2 bases from J, with 15 bases in between. The CDR3, as DNA: TGTGCCACCAGTGACCCCCAGGGGCCTACCACAGATACGCAGTATTTT. The encoded protein is CATSDPQGPTTDTQYF.

The V and J genes are TRBV24-1 and TRBJ1-5; a weak D match, TRBD1 (6 bases). The germline gives CDR1 KGHDR, CDR2 SFDVKD. The length of the CDR3 is 16 residues. V was clipped by 4 bases and J by 4 bases, with 16 bases between them. The CDR3 DNA follows: TGTGCCACCAGTGAAAAGGGCAGGGGCCTAAATCAGCCCCAGCATTTT. This translates into CATSEKGRGLNQPQHF.

V is TRBV10-2 and J is TRBJ1-6, with D tentatively TRBD1 (5 bases). V lost 6 bases and J lost 9, with 12 bases in between. The CDR3 has 13 residues. Germline lookup yields CDR1 WSHSY and CDR2 SAAADI. The CDR3 bases are TGCGCCAGCAGGGGAGGGGAGGTTTCACCCCTCCACTTT. Protein sequence: CASRGGEVSPLHF.

The chain combines TRBV29-1 with TRBJ1-1, with D uncertain. V was clipped by 4 bases and J by 0 bases, with 9 bases between them. Germline V gene sequence: CDR1 SQVTM, CDR2 ANQGSEA. The CDR3 spans 13 residues. In DNA, the CDR3 is TGCAGCGTTGCGACAAAGATGAACACTGAAGCTTTCTTT. Its protein is CSVATKMNTEAFF.

The V call is TRBV11-2, the J call TRBJ1-1; possible D gene TRBD1, 5 bases. Germline V lookup: CDR1 SGHAT, CDR2 FQNNGV. Trimming shortened V by 5 bases and J by 5 bases, and 6 bases separated the two germline ends. The CDR3 is 11 amino acids. This chain's CDR3 is CASSRGTEAFF. The CDR3 coding sequence is TGTGCCAGCAGCCGGGGGACTGAAGCTTTCTTT.

As concerns this clone: This clone may be a read error of a much larger clone one base away. The chain links TRBV2 to TRBJ1-5, with D perhaps matching TRBD1 (6 bases). V was trimmed by 5 bases and J by 5 bases, leaving 10 bases between them. Per the germline V gene, CDR1 is SNHLY and CDR2 is FYNNEI. The CDR3 runs 13 residues. The chain's CDR3 is CASSPTGYQPQHF. In DNA, the CDR3 is TGTGCCAGCAGTCCTACAGGGTATCAGCCCCAGCATTTT.

Comment on this clone: The junction departs from germline at one end; a sequencing error may be responsible. V and J are TRBV7-7 and TRBJ2-5, with 9 positions matching TRBD1. Germline loops: CDR1 SSHAT, CDR2 FNYEAQ (reference sequence). CDR3 length equals 14 residues. CDR3 nucleotides: TGTGCTAGCAGCTTAGACAGGGGGCAAGAGACCCAGTACTTC. Residues: CASSLDRGQETQYF. The variable domain in full, completed from reference TRBV7-7 and TRBJ2-5, reads GAGVSQSPRYKVTKRGQDVTLRCDPISSHATLYWYQQALGQGPEFLTYFNYEAQPDKSGLPSDRFSAERPEGSISTLTIQRTEQRDSAMYRCASSLDRGQETQYFGPGTRLLVL.

The genes are TRBV19 and TRBJ1-5; 8 nucleotides align to TRBD1. The ends lost 9 bases at V and 1 base at J; junction bases unmatched: 8. Germline V gives CDR1 LNHDA, CDR2 SQIVND (reference sequence). CDR3 length: 15 residues. CDR3 in amino acids: CASTGTGGSNQPQHF. The CDR3, as DNA: TGTGCCAGCACCGGGACAGGTGGGAGCAATCAGCCCCAGCATTTT.

This chain uses TRBV19 with TRBJ1-6; no reliable D call. CDR3 length: 13 residues. Germline loops: CDR1 LNHDA, CDR2 SQIVND (reference sequence). Deletions cut 7 bases from V and 6 bases from J, with 10 bases between. The CDR3 DNA is TGTGCCAGTACGGAGGTTCTTAATTCACCCCTCCACTTT. Its protein is CASTEVLNSPLHF.

The V call is TRBV6-6, the J call TRBJ2-1, with 7 bases identical to TRBD2. Germline V CDR1 and CDR2: MNHNY, SVGAGI (reference sequence). The CDR3 has 14 residues. V dropped 6 bases and J dropped 4; count of bases not matched to a gene: 6. The CDR3 here is CASSRGEVYNEQFF. As DNA, the CDR3 is TGTGCCAGCAGCCGGGGGGAGGTTTACAATGAGCAGTTCTTC.

Note on this clone: Its ends do not fully match the called genes, so a read error is possible. J is TRBJ2-7 and V is TRBV28; 9 bases align to TRBD1. The length of the CDR3 is 13 residues. Germline V CDR1 and CDR2: MDHEN, SYDVKM. This CDR3 is CRAGGTGIYEQYF. The CDR3 coding sequence is TGCCGAGCCGGGGGGACAGGGATATACGAGCAGTACTTC. The full variable domain, with the rest looked up from reference TRBV28 and TRBJ2-7, is DVKVTQSSRYLVKRTGEKVFLECVQDMDHENMFWYRQDPGLGLRLIYFSYDVKMKEKGDIPEGYSVSREKKERFSLILESASTNQTSMYLCRAGGTGIYEQYFGPGTRLTVT.

This clone came up a few times. V gene TRBV5-4 combines with J gene TRBJ2-5; a weak D match, TRBD2 (5 bases). This CDR3 has 14 amino acids. Trimming left V 1 base short and J 4 bases short, with 11 bases between. The germline gives CDR1 SGHNT, CDR2 YYREEE (reference sequence). The CDR3 DNA reads TGTGCCAGCAGCTTGCGAGGGATGGGAGAGACCCAGTACTTC. It specifies CASSLRGMGETQYF.

V is TRBV6-5 and J is TRBJ2-7, with TRBD1 identical over 7 bases. CDR1 is MNHEY, CDR2 SVGAGI, per germline. J lost 7 bases, V lost 1 base, and 7 bases had no gene match. The CDR3 has 14 residues. In DNA, the CDR3 is TGTGCCAGCAGTTACTTCGGGACAGTGGGGGAGCAGTACTTC. It is translated as CASSYFGTVGEQYF.

V gene TRBV29-1 combines with J gene TRBJ1-2; 9 nucleotides align to TRBD1. The V gene end was trimmed by 7 bases and the J gene end by 3 bases; junction bases not matched to a gene: 6. Germline lookup yields CDR1 SQVTM and CDR2 ANQGSEA. CDR3 length: 13 residues. The CDR3 DNA reads as TGCAGCGCTTCGGGACAGGGAGACTATGGCTACACCTTC. This gives the protein CSASGQGDYGYTF.

The genes are TRBV9 and TRBJ1-6, with D possibly being TRBD1 (6 bases). V lost 6 bases to trimming and J lost 5 bases, with 15 bases between them. This CDR3 region has 15 residues. Germline V lookup: CDR1 SGDLS, CDR2 YYNGEE. The CDR3 sequence: CASNNRDIDNSPLHF. For the CDR3, the DNA is TGTGCCAGCAACAACCGGGACATAGATAATTCACCCCTCCACTTT. Full variable domain (missing parts from reference TRBV9 and TRBJ1-6): DSGVTQTPKHLITATGQRVTLRCSPRSGDLSVYWYQQSLDQGLQFLIQYYNGEERAKGNILERFSAQQFPDLHSELNLSSLELGDSALYFCASNNRDIDNSPLHFGNGTRLTVT.

The chain uses TRBV14 and TRBJ2-1; TRBD2 might be the D (5 bases). The V end lost 1 base, the J end lost 8 bases, and 9 bases lay between the germline ends. This CDR3 contains 13 residues. Germline CDR1 is SGHDN and CDR2 is FVKESK. CDR3 bases: TGTGCCAGCAGCCAAGTTCGAGGGTATGAGCAGTTCTTC. This sequence encodes CASSQVRGYEQFF.

V and J are TRBV28 and TRBJ1-3; D is unresolved. The length of the CDR3 is 14 residues. V was cut by 6 bases and J by 4 bases, with 13 bases left in between. The germline gives CDR1 MDHEN, CDR2 SYDVKM. This CDR3 reads CASRGQVLGNTIYF. DNA of the CDR3: TGTGCCAGCAGGGGTCAGGTCCTGGGAAACACCATATATTTT. The variable domain in full, completed from reference TRBV28 and TRBJ1-3, reads DVKVTQSSRYLVKRTGEKVFLECVQDMDHENMFWYRQDPGLGLRLIYFSYDVKMKEKGDIPEGYSVSREKKERFSLILESASTNQTSMYLCASRGQVLGNTIYFGEGSWLTVV.

The chain couples TRBV6-5 to TRBJ1-2; 9 nucleotides match TRBD1. The CDR3 has 12 amino acids. J gave up 9 bases and V 6 bases, and 5 bases lay outside the gene matches. CDR1 and CDR2 (germline): MNHEY, SVGAGI. CDR3 protein: CASRPGQGSYTF. As DNA, the CDR3 is TGTGCCAGCAGGCCGGGACAGGGTAGCTACACCTTC.

The CDR3 spells CASSQDLSGSSYNEQFF. The CDR3 DNA follows: TGTGCCAGCAGCCAAGATTTAAGCGGGAGCTCCTACAATGAGCAGTTCTTC. The J gene is TRBJ2-1, the V gene TRBV4-2, with 8 bases matching TRBD2. V shed 0 bases, J shed 0 bases, and the junction held 4 bases outside the gene matches. Germline values: CDR1 LGHNA, CDR2 YNFKEQ. The CDR3 has 17 amino acids.